This T cell receptor (beta chain) was sequenced for a study of T cell repertoires in cytomegalovirus infection. Study background: Public TCR beta signature analysis indicated the presence of both CMV infection and matching HLA type.

TCRdb processed the reads anew with MiXCR; each CDR3 protein has one entry. The data show 700,000 to 850,000 distinct CDR3 sequences, about 30% seen once. Study-level points and caveats: In two of eight donors, the top clonotype was HLA-C-restricted CMV-specific.

CDR1 and CDR2 from the germline V gene are MNHNY and SVGAGI (reference sequence). There are 16 residues in the CDR3. The junction had 15 bases not matched to a gene; V was cut back by 11 bases and J by 2 bases. This clonotype was seen a handful of times. Its specificity is unknown. The sequence was obtained from a human donor in good health (CMV status not recorded). Some clones in this sample may be carry-over from other donors' samples. V usage is TRBV6-6 and J usage is TRBJ2-7; 10 positions agree with TRBD1. The sequenced sample was cultured CD8+ T cells from PBMCs, obtained from culture after CMV antigen stimulation. The CDR3 sequence: CAGGTGEPKYTYEQYF. CDR3 nucleotide sequence: TGTGCCGGGGGGACAGGGGAACCCAAGTATACCTACGAGCAGTACTTC.